This entry lists 21 T cell receptor beta chains sequenced from one sample in a study of T-cell memory formation after mild COVID-19. Via MiXCR, TCRdb re-called the 5' RACE reads, giving one row per CDR3 protein. The table has approximately 250,000 distinct CDR3 sequences, around 15% seen once; the top ten hold around 20%. The sample comprised PBMCs or a T cell subset sorted from them (not recorded which). The source is a man aged 18 to 35 who had mild COVID-19 (a few samples of this study predate the infection). Cell type and time point are not known.

This clonotype was recorded many times. J is TRBJ2-5 and V is TRBV5-6, with D perhaps matching TRBD2 (6 bases). V was trimmed by 4 bases and J by 4 bases, leaving 11 bases between them. Germline values: CDR1 SGHDT, CDR2 YYEEEE. The CDR3 has 13 residues. Written as DNA, the CDR3 is TGTGCCAGCAGCCATGCGGGAACAGAGACCCAGTACTTC. This gives the protein CASSHAGTETQYF.

The rearrangement links TRBV4-2 to TRBJ2-1; no definite D call. The V gene lost 0 bases and the J gene lost 13 bases, with 7 bases spanning the gap. CDR3 length: 11 amino acids. Germline V CDR1 and CDR2: LGHNA, YNFKEQ. The CDR3 loop reads CASSQDLIQFF. CDR3 sequence (DNA): TGTGCCAGCAGCCAAGATCTTATTCAGTTCTTC.

This clonotype has only a few counts. CDR3 sequence: CASSLVGAGAGYTF. In nucleotides, the CDR3 is TGTGCCAGCAGCTTAGTAGGAGCAGGGGCCGGCTACACCTTC. The chain combines TRBV7-2 with TRBJ1-2; possible D gene TRBD1, 6 bases. CDR1 and CDR2 (germline): SGHTA, FQGNSA. The V gene lost 1 base and the J gene lost 8 bases, with 14 bases spanning the gap. This CDR3 comprises 14 residues. The full variable domain, its missing parts supplied by reference TRBV7-2 and TRBJ1-2, is GAGVSQSPSNKVTEKGKDVELRCDPISGHTALYWYRQSLGQGLEFLIYFQGNSAPDKSGLPSDRFSAERTGGSVSTLTIQRTQQEDSAVYLCASSLVGAGAGYTFGSGTRLTVV.

This sequence joins TRBV7-2 and TRBJ2-1; D remains ambiguous. Germline lookup yields CDR1 SGHTA and CDR2 FQGNSA. V gave up 2 bases and J gave up 12 bases, with 11 bases separating them. The CDR3 is 12 residues long. The CDR3 DNA is TGTGCCAGCAGCTTACCCAACCCAAGGCAGTTCTTC. Translating it yields CASSLPNPRQFF.

The chain is built from TRBV6-4 and TRBJ1-5, with TRBD1 matching over 7 bases. V shed 8 bases, J shed 0 bases, and the junction held 13 bases outside the gene matches. Looked up from germline, CDR1 is MRHNA and CDR2 is SNTAGT. This CDR3 contains 17 residues. CDR3 protein: CASFEGAHPYSNQPQHF. CDR3 DNA: TGTGCCAGCTTTGAGGGGGCCCACCCGTATAGCAATCAGCCCCAGCATTTT.

The chain has TRBV10-3 and TRBJ2-2; no clear D gene. Germline lookup yields CDR1 ENHRY and CDR2 SYGVKD. V was trimmed by 2 bases and J by 6 bases, leaving 10 bases between them. CDR3 length: 14 amino acids. This CDR3 reads CAISEEPSAGELFF. The CDR3 nucleotides read TGTGCCATCAGTGAGGAACCTTCCGCCGGGGAGCTGTTTTTT.

The V and J genes are TRBV5-1 and TRBJ2-1; no clear D. CDR3 length: 15 amino acids. The V end lost 4 bases, the J end lost 0 bases, and 11 bases lay between the germline ends. Germline V lookup: CDR1 SGHRS, CDR2 YFSETQ. CDR3 in DNA: TGCGCCAGCAGCCCTGTCCCGGACTCCTACAATGAGCAGTTCTTC. It translates to CASSPVPDSYNEQFF.

This clonotype was recorded a few times. The J gene is TRBJ2-1, the V gene TRBV9; TRBD2 matches 9 bases. The CDR3 extends over 16 amino acids. The J segment lost 9 bases and the V segment lost 3 bases, leaving 13 bases of the junction unmatched. Germline V CDR1 and CDR2: SGDLS, YYNGEE. The chain's CDR3 is CASSAGLASLSGEQFF. Here the CDR3 DNA reads TGTGCCAGCAGCGCCGGACTAGCGTCCCTTTCCGGTGAGCAGTTCTTC. Filled out from reference TRBV9 and TRBJ2-1, the complete variable domain reads DSGVTQTPKHLITATGQRVTLRCSPRSGDLSVYWYQQSLDQGLQFLIQYYNGEERAKGNILERFSAQQFPDLHSELNLSSLELGDSALYFCASSAGLASLSGEQFFGPGTRLTVL.

The chain employs TRBV7-9 and TRBJ2-1; TRBD2 agrees at 9 bases. Looked up from germline, CDR1 is SEHNR and CDR2 is FQNEAQ (reference sequence). This CDR3 has 18 amino acids. V dropped 5 bases and J dropped 2; count of bases not matched to a gene: 13. CDR3 coding DNA: TGTGCCAGCAGCCCCGCGGGGGGGCTTCGAGCTGCCTACAATGAGCAGTTCTTC. Encoded protein: CASSPAGGLRAAYNEQFF.

The rearrangement links TRBV6-5 to TRBJ1-1, with D unclear. Germline V gene data show CDR1 as MNHEY and CDR2 as SVGAGI. The CDR3 has 14 amino acids. Trimming stripped 2 bases from V and 0 bases from J, with 7 bases between. The CDR3 DNA follows: TGTGCCAGCAGTTACCTCGGTGTGAACACTGAAGCTTTCTTT. Protein product: CASSYLGVNTEAFF.

The rearrangement uses TRBV7-9 and TRBJ2-3; no clear D gene. The CDR3 contains 14 residues. With 4 bases removed from V and 3 bases from J, the gap between germline ends came to 11 bases. Germline assignment: CDR1 SEHNR and CDR2 FQNEAQ (reference sequence). The CDR3 nucleotides are TGTGCCAGCAGCTCTCATAGTGGAACAGATACGCAGTATTTT. Protein: CASSSHSGTDTQYF.

The chain couples TRBV10-3 to TRBJ1-2; D is ambiguous. CDR1 and CDR2 from the germline V gene are ENHRY and SYGVKD. V was cut by 0 bases and J by 7 bases, with 9 bases left in between. CDR3 length: 13 residues. Written as DNA, the CDR3 is TGTGCCATCAGTGAGTCGGGAGGCCGTGGCTACACCTTC. It is translated as CAISESGGRGYTF.

The J gene is TRBJ2-3, the V gene TRBV3-1; 10 bases are shared with TRBD2. The germline CDR1 and CDR2 sequences are LGHDT and YNNKEL (reference sequence). V dropped 1 base and J dropped 8; count of bases not matched to a gene: 9. The CDR3 contains 16 residues. The CDR3 bases are TGTGCCAGCAGCCAAGGGGTCAGCGGGGGGGCCGGTACGCAGTATTTT. Translated: CASSQGVSGGAGTQYF.

At least ten counts were recorded for this clonotype. V and J are TRBV7-2 and TRBJ2-7; possible D gene TRBD2, 6 bases. Trimming pared 3 bases from V and 0 bases from J, leaving 6 bases between. The length of the CDR3 is 13 residues. The germline CDR1 and CDR2 sequences are SGHTA and FQGNSA. The CDR3 reads CASSLTSSYEQYF. CDR3 bases: TGTGCCAGCAGCTTGACTAGCTCCTACGAGCAGTACTTC. The full variable domain, rest sourced from reference TRBV7-2 and TRBJ2-7, is GAGVSQSPSNKVTEKGKDVELRCDPISGHTALYWYRQSLGQGLEFLIYFQGNSAPDKSGLPSDRFSAERTGGSVSTLTIQRTQQEDSAVYLCASSLTSSYEQYFGPGTRLTVT.

This clonotype occurred a few times. The gene calls are TRBV5-1 and TRBJ2-2, with TRBD1 matching 8 bases. After removal of 4 bases from V and 8 bases from J, the junction contained 7 bases not matched to a gene. The CDR3 spans 14 residues. Per the germline V gene, CDR1 is SGHRS and CDR2 is YFSETQ. CDR3 DNA sequence: TGCGCCAGCAGCGGGGGACAGGATGCTGGGGAGCTGTTTTTT. Translation gives CASSGGQDAGELFF.

This clonotype was observed at least ten times. The chain has TRBV7-9 and TRBJ2-2, with 8 bases aligning to TRBD2. The germline V gene has CDR1 SEHNR and CDR2 FQNEAQ (reference sequence). This CDR3 spans 15 amino acids. Unmatched junction bases numbered 1, after V lost 3 bases and J lost 1 base. CDR3 coding DNA: TGTGCCAGCAGCTTGAGCGGGGGGAACACCGGGGAGCTGTTTTTT. Its translation is CASSLSGGNTGELFF.

This clonotype was recorded a few times. The gene calls are TRBV20-1 and TRBJ2-3; D possibly uses TRBD1 or TRBD2 (5 bases each). This CDR3 contains 15 residues. Germline V lookup: CDR1 DFQATT, CDR2 SNEGSKA (reference sequence). V lost 6 bases, J lost 2 bases, and 18 bases lay in between. The CDR3 reads CSAPGTSISTDTQYF. In nucleotides, the CDR3 is TGCAGTGCGCCCGGGACGAGCATATCCACAGATACGCAGTATTTT.

This clonotype was seen a few times. V usage is TRBV6-2 or TRBV6-3 and J usage is TRBJ1-6; 7 bases are a match to TRBD1. Germline V CDR1 and CDR2: MNHEY, SVGEGT. V shed 6 bases, J shed 0 bases, and the junction held 11 bases outside the gene matches. The CDR3 consists of 18 residues. CDR3 region: CASSSGTARSSYNSPLHF. In DNA, the CDR3 is TGTGCCAGCAGCTCCGGGACAGCAAGAAGCTCCTATAATTCACCCCTCCACTTT.

The chain recombines TRBV5-1 with TRBJ1-1; 7 nucleotides align to TRBD1. Losses at the gene ends were 4 bases for V and 11 bases for J; bases not matched to a gene: 11. Germline loops: CDR1 SGHRS, CDR2 YFSETQ. CDR3 length: 13 amino acids. CDR3 residues: CASSVNPGQRAFF. In DNA form, the CDR3 reads TGCGCCAGCAGCGTTAATCCGGGACAGCGGGCTTTCTTT.

This clonotype has more than one count but fewer than ten. The V call is TRBV7-2, the J call TRBJ1-4; D not certain. CDR3 length equals 15 residues. Trimming left V 0 bases short and J 4 bases short, with 9 bases between. Germline values: CDR1 SGHTA, CDR2 FQGNSA. CDR3 nucleotides: TGTGCCAGCAGCTTAGCACTAGGCGGTAATGAAAAACTGTTTTTT. It yields the protein CASSLALGGNEKLFF.

The rearrangement uses TRBV7-9 and TRBJ2-2; D might be TRBD2 (5 bases). The length of the CDR3 is 14 residues. Germline lookup yields CDR1 SEHNR and CDR2 FQNEAQ (reference sequence). Between the trimmed V and J ends, which lost 7 bases and 7 bases, there was a span of 16 bases. This chain's CDR3 is CASTSRRGNGELFF. The CDR3 DNA sequence: TGTGCCAGCACCTCAAGGAGAGGGAACGGGGAGCTGTTTTTT.